These 20 T cell receptor beta chains were all obtained from the same sample, sequenced in a study of cytomegalovirus exposure and HLA in healthy donors. 60 Vbeta and 13 Jbeta primers were used in PCR. This table comes from immunoSEQ multiplex PCR, and its TCRdb copy is limited to in-frame clones, with some not included. Of some 120,000 clones in the sample, over 60% were seen once. Material for sequencing was PBMCs. These receptors all stem from a human donor in good health.

The chain carries TRBV7-3 and TRBJ2-1; a weak D match, TRBD1 (7 bases). The germline V gene has CDR1 SGHTA and CDR2 FQGTGA. The CDR3 covers 16 residues. Deletions cut 1 base from V and 5 bases from J, with 15 bases between. The chain's CDR3 is CASSLRRGQPDNEQFF. The CDR3 DNA reads TGTGCCAGCAGCTTAAGGCGGGGACAGCCAGACAATGAGCAGTTCTTC.

The chain uses TRBV9 and TRBJ2-1; 11 bases agree with TRBD2. The CDR3 contains 17 residues. CDR1 and CDR2 from the germline V gene are SGDLS and YYNGEE. After removal of 0 bases from V and 1 base from J, the junction contained 3 bases not matched to a gene. This CDR3 is CASSVEASGGSYNEQFF. Written as DNA, the CDR3 is TGTGCCAGCAGCGTAGAGGCTAGCGGGGGGTCCTACAATGAGCAGTTCTTC. Full variable domain (missing parts from reference TRBV9 and TRBJ2-1): DSGVTQTPKHLITATGQRVTLRCSPRSGDLSVYWYQQSLDQGLQFLIQYYNGEERAKGNILERFSAQQFPDLHSELNLSSLELGDSALYFCASSVEASGGSYNEQFFGPGTRLTVL.

This chain joins TRBV10-2 and TRBJ2-1; D call uncertain. This CDR3 comprises 12 residues. In germline, CDR1 is WSHSY, CDR2 SAAADI. V lost 7 bases, J lost 5 bases, and 9 bases lay in between. CDR3 in DNA: TGCGCCAGCATGGGCCCACACAATGAGCAGTTCTTC. It encodes CASMGPHNEQFF.

The sample holds one count of this clone. This chain links TRBV11-2 with TRBJ2-7; 7 nucleotides match TRBD2. V gave up 2 bases and J gave up 5 bases; unmatched junction bases: 6. Germline assignment: CDR1 SGHAT and CDR2 FQNNGV. There are 14 residues in the CDR3. The CDR3 sequence: CASSLLGGRDEQYF. The DNA of the CDR3 is TGTGCCAGCAGCTTATTGGGAGGGCGCGACGAGCAGTACTTC. The complete variable domain, with remaining parts taken from reference TRBV11-2 and TRBJ2-7, reads EAGVAQSPRYKIIEKRQSVAFWCNPISGHATLYWYQQILGQGPKLLIQFQNNGVVDDSQLPKDRFSAERLKGVDSTLKIQPAKLEDSAVYLCASSLLGGRDEQYFGPGTRLTVT.

The chain is built from TRBV6-1 and TRBJ2-3, with D possibly TRBD1 on 6 matching bases. Germline V gene lookup returns CDR1 MNHNS and CDR2 SASEGT. Trimming left V 3 bases short and J 4 bases short, with 14 bases between. CDR3 length: 15 residues. The CDR3 protein is CASSDGLGAADTQYF. CDR3 sequence (DNA): TGTGCCAGCAGTGATGGGTTGGGGGCGGCAGATACGCAGTATTTT.

The rearrangement uses TRBV15 and TRBJ1-3; D perhaps matches TRBD1 (5 bases). CDR1 and CDR2 from the germline V gene are LNHNV and YYDKDF (reference sequence). Trimming left V 0 bases short and J 0 bases short, with 15 bases between. This CDR3 contains 18 residues. The CDR3 loop reads CATSRDGGDGISGNTIYF. For the CDR3, the DNA is TGTGCCACCAGCAGAGATGGCGGGGACGGAATCTCTGGAAACACCATATATTTT.

The J gene is TRBJ1-2, the V gene TRBV2, with TRBD1 identical over 8 bases. The CDR3 runs to 14 residues. Germline CDR1 and CDR2: SNHLY and FYNNEI. The ends lost 3 bases at V and 11 bases at J; junction bases unmatched: 11. CDR3 residues: CASSDRTGPFFYTF. The CDR3 region has the DNA TGTGCCAGCAGTGATCGGACAGGGCCCTTCTTTTACACCTTC. Full variable domain (rest looked up from reference TRBV2 and TRBJ1-2): EPEVTQTPSHQVTQMGQEVILRCVPISNHLYFYWYRQILGQKVEFLVSFYNNEISEKSEIFDDQFSVERPDGSNFTLKIRSTKLEDSAMYFCASSDRTGPFFYTFGSGTRLTVV.

CDR3 in amino acids: CASLIPSTDTQYF. The CDR3 DNA sequence: TGTGCCAGCCTTATCCCGAGCACAGATACGCAGTATTTT. The chain links TRBV27 to TRBJ2-3; D remains unclear. V was pared by 8 bases and J by 0 bases, with 9 bases between. CDR3 length: 13 residues. Germline V CDR1 and CDR2: MNHEY, SMNVEV (reference sequence).

This chain uses TRBV10-2 with TRBJ1-4, with 7 bases fitting TRBD1. Trimming took 2 bases from V and 4 from J; bases not matched to a gene: 4. The CDR3 totals 15 residues. The germline gives CDR1 WSHSY, CDR2 SAAADI. The chain's CDR3 is CASSEKTGSNEKLFF. CDR3 DNA: TGCGCCAGCAGTGAGAAGACAGGGAGTAATGAAAAACTGTTTTTT.

The sample holds a few counts of this clone. CDR3 region: CASSRTGVNNEQFF. The CDR3, as DNA: TGTGCCAGCAGCCGTACAGGGGTAAACAATGAGCAGTTCTTC. The chain combines TRBV7-3 with TRBJ2-1, with 7 bases fitting TRBD1. CDR3 size: 14 residues. Germline-derived CDR1 and CDR2 are SGHTA and FQGTGA. V dropped 5 bases and J dropped 5; count of bases not matched to a gene: 6.

The chain has TRBV7-9 and TRBJ1-1; D unresolved. The ends were cut back, 5 bases at V and 0 bases at J, with 13 bases in the middle. The germline V gene has CDR1 SEHNR and CDR2 FQNEAQ (reference sequence). This CDR3 is built from 15 residues. CDR3 sequence reads: CASSIPMAVNTEAFF. Here the CDR3 DNA reads TGTGCCAGCAGCATCCCCATGGCCGTGAACACTGAAGCTTTCTTT. The whole variable domain, filled in from reference TRBV7-9 and TRBJ1-1, reads DTGVSQNPRHKITKRGQNVTFRCDPISEHNRLYWYRQTLGQGPEFLTYFQNEAQLEKSRLLSDRFSAERPKGSFSTLEIQRTEQGDSAMYLCASSIPMAVNTEAFFGQGTRLTVV.

The chain uses TRBV6-6 and TRBJ2-3; 8 bases are a match to TRBD2. The V segment lost 5 bases and the J segment 5 bases; nucleotides outside the gene matches: 3. The CDR3 has 13 residues. Per the germline V gene, CDR1 is MNHNY and CDR2 is SVGAGI (reference sequence). The CDR3 DNA is TGTGCCAGCAGTCGGACTAGCCAAGATACGCAGTATTTT. This encodes CASSRTSQDTQYF.

This chain connects TRBV28 to TRBJ2-2; tentatively, D is TRBD1 (5 bases). The V and J ends lost 6 bases and 5 bases respectively, with 22 bases between them. CDR3 size: 17 residues. CDR1 MDHEN and CDR2 SYDVKM come from the germline V gene. The CDR3 DNA follows: TGTGCCAGCAGAAAAAACCGGGCCCAGGGTTTAACCGGGGAGCTGTTTTTT. Protein product: CASRKNRAQGLTGELFF. Based on the CDR3 plus reference TRBV28 and TRBJ2-2, the full variable domain is DVKVTQSSRYLVKRTGEKVFLECVQDMDHENMFWYRQDPGLGLRLIYFSYDVKMKEKGDIPEGYSVSREKKERFSLILESASTNQTSMYLCASRKNRAQGLTGELFFGEGSRLTVL.

This chain uses TRBV6-5 with TRBJ2-7; D uncertain. V was cut by 0 bases and J by 0 bases, with 6 bases left in between. Germline V gives CDR1 MNHEY, CDR2 SVGAGI. This CDR3 region has 14 residues. CDR3 nucleotide sequence: TGTGCCAGCAGTTACTCTGGCAGCTCCTACGAGCAGTACTTC. Translating gives CASSYSGSSYEQYF.

This chain links TRBV5-4 with TRBJ1-3; D is unresolved. The CDR3 spans 16 residues. Deletions cut 0 bases from V and 1 base from J, with 11 bases between. From germline, CDR1 is SGHNT and CDR2 YYREEE (reference sequence). The CDR3 DNA sequence: TGTGCCAGCAGCTTGGACAGAACCCTATCTGGAAACACCATATATTTT. Its protein is CASSLDRTLSGNTIYF.

CDR3 sequence: CASSLGQGNQPQHF. In DNA, the CDR3 is TGTGCCAGTAGTCTCGGACAGGGAAACCAGCCCCAGCATTTT. The genes are TRBV19 and TRBJ1-5; 8 nucleotides align to TRBD1. Per the germline V gene, CDR1 is LNHDA and CDR2 is SQIVND (reference sequence). The CDR3 runs to 14 residues. J lost 7 bases, V lost 5 bases, and 7 bases had no gene match.

The gene calls are TRBV9 and TRBJ2-3; D perhaps matches TRBD1 (5 bases). With 1 base removed from V and 2 bases from J, the gap between germline ends came to 11 bases. CDR3 length equals 15 residues. Germline assignment: CDR1 SGDLS and CDR2 YYNGEE. CDR3 DNA sequence: TGTGCCAGCAGCGTATCGACAGTCTCCACAGATACGCAGTATTTT. Amino acid sequence: CASSVSTVSTDTQYF.

In this sample, this clone turned up once. The CDR3 DNA reads as TGTGCCAGCAGCCACTCCGGCGGCGGGGGGGCCGACAATGAGCAGTTCTTC. It yields the protein CASSHSGGGGADNEQFF. The chain employs TRBV4-2 and TRBJ2-1; 9 bases are a match to TRBD2. The CDR3 totals 17 residues. V trimming: 3 bases; J trimming: 5 bases; junction bases outside the gene matches: 11. CDR1 LGHNA and CDR2 YNFKEQ come from the germline V gene.

V and J are TRBV6-5 and TRBJ1-2; D call uncertain. V lost 6 bases and J 7 bases, leaving 9 bases between the germline ends. Germline CDR1 is MNHEY and CDR2 is SVGAGI. The CDR3 spans 11 residues. CDR3 sequence (DNA): TGTGCCAGCAGGAGAGATGGTGGCTACACCTTC. This encodes CASRRDGGYTF.

The chain recombines TRBV5-1 with TRBJ2-3, with D unresolved. Between the trimmed V and J ends, which lost 4 bases and 2 bases, there was a span of 14 bases. Looked up from germline, CDR1 is SGHRS and CDR2 is YFSETQ. CDR3 length: 15 residues. CDR3: CASSQREPVTDTQYF. CDR3 nucleotide sequence: TGCGCCAGCAGCCAGCGCGAGCCAGTCACAGATACGCAGTATTTT.